This T cell receptor beta chain was captured by sequencing in a study of monozygotic twins with inflammatory bowel disease. Overall study results and limits: Those with IBD had lower TCRbeta diversity (inverse Simpson) than their healthy co-twins did. For IBD patients, clonotypes shared with others were fewer than for healthy twins, especially with disease activity.

This CDR3 is 14 amino acids long. The V gene's germline CDR1 is DFQATT and CDR2 SNEGSKA (reference sequence). Investigators extracted total RNA from whole blood and did not sort T cells. TCRdb re-called the 5' RACE reads and catalogs CDR3 proteins one per entry, DNA excluded. The table lists approximately 390,000 distinct CDR3 sequences. Note on this clonotype: Its antigen is unidentified.

This sequence was found in a human donor with ulcerative colitis or Crohn's disease, or a healthy co-twin of an affected twin (not recorded which). The sequencing input was blood. The J gene is TRBJ2-7, the V gene TRBV20-1; the TRBD2 assignment by TCRdb is unverifiable without DNA. The CDR3 loop reads CSARGLAGDTEQYF.